These 20 T cell receptor beta chains were all obtained from the same sample, sequenced in a study of human T cells and chemical hapten exposure. TCRdb re-analysed the RACE reads in MiXCR, keeping a single row per CDR3 protein. Seen here are roughly 380,000 distinct CDR3 sequences, approximately 5.1% observed once, and the top ten hold 2.5% to 3%. Sample time point: pre-sensitization, week 0. Stated treatment: therapeutic diphenylcyclopropenone sensitization with weekly scalp DPC. Sequenced here: whole blood, sampled in connection with sensitization to the hapten diphenylcyclopropenone (DPC). The receptors derive from a woman in her forties or fifties with alopecia areata. Some clones in this sample may be carry-over from other donors' samples.

This clonotype was counted at least ten times. The chain joins TRBV6-5 to TRBJ2-7; D not resolved. V lost 6 bases, J lost 0 bases, and 9 bases lay in between. There are 13 residues in the CDR3. Germline CDR1 reads MNHEY; CDR2 reads SVGAGI. CDR3 residues: CASRPGASYEQYF. The CDR3 DNA sequence: TGTGCCAGCAGACCGGGTGCCTCCTACGAGCAGTACTTC.

The genes are TRBV20-1 and TRBJ2-1; 15 bases are shared with TRBD2. CDR1 DFQATT and CDR2 SNEGSKA come from the germline V gene (reference sequence). Germline trimming cut 0 bases from V and 2 bases from J; bases unmatched to any gene: 2. The CDR3 runs 17 residues. This CDR3 reads CSARERTSGRAYNEQFF. The CDR3 DNA is TGCAGTGCTAGAGAACGGACTAGCGGGAGGGCCTACAATGAGCAGTTCTTC.

This clonotype was seen ten or more times. The rearrangement uses TRBV21-1 and TRBJ2-7; TRBD1 is taken as the D call from the table, unchecked against the DNA. TRBV21-1 is a recognized pseudogene. The CDR3 extends over 13 amino acids. For the CDR3, the DNA is TGTGCCAGCAGTAGGGGAAACTCCTACGAGCAGTACTTC. This gives the protein CASSRGNSYEQYF.

This chain connects TRBV20-1 to TRBJ1-5; D is perhaps TRBD1 (5 bases). The CDR3 consists of 12 residues. The germline V gene has CDR1 DFQATT and CDR2 SNEGSKA (reference sequence). V lost 2 bases, J lost 9 bases, and 11 bases lay in between. CDR3 protein: CSARMGGGPQHF. Here the CDR3 DNA reads TGCAGTGCTAGAATGGGTGGGGGGCCCCAGCATTTT.

This clonotype was observed a few times. The chain uses TRBV20-1 and TRBJ2-7, with 11 bases identical to TRBD2. This CDR3 contains 14 residues. Trimming removed 6 bases from V and 3 bases from J; junction bases left unmatched: 7. The germline V gene encodes CDR1 DFQATT and CDR2 SNEGSKA (reference sequence). In DNA, the CDR3 is TGCAGTGCCACCTTACTAGCGGGGGTCTACGAGCAGTACTTC. It yields the protein CSATLLAGVYEQYF.

This clonotype was recorded a few times. The V gene is TRBV28, the J gene TRBJ1-2; D ambiguous. This CDR3 spans 16 amino acids. The ends were cut back, 6 bases at V and 8 bases at J, with 25 bases in the middle. Germline CDR1 MDHEN, CDR2 SYDVKM. The CDR3 reads CASSLSSSNPQIGYTF. The DNA for the CDR3 is TGTGCCAGCAGCCTTAGTTCCTCCAACCCCCAGATCGGCTACACCTTC.

The sample holds many counts of this clonotype. The chain joins TRBV28 to TRBJ1-6; possibly TRBD1 for D (5 bases). Trimming stripped 3 bases from V and 2 bases from J, with 14 bases between. The CDR3 consists of 17 residues. Germline V gene lookup returns CDR1 MDHEN and CDR2 SYDVKM. The CDR3 DNA reads TGTGCCAGCAGTTTGGGGAACAGGTGGACCTATAATTCACCCCTCCACTTT. Encoded protein: CASSLGNRWTYNSPLHF.

In its sample, this clonotype was seen a few times. CDR3 in amino acids: CASSLAGGRRPDTQYF. The CDR3 coding sequence is TGTGCCAGCAGCTTGGCTGGCGGGAGGAGGCCAGATACGCAGTATTTT. This chain uses TRBV5-8 with TRBJ2-3; 8 nucleotides agree with TRBD2. The ends lost 0 bases at V and 4 bases at J; junction bases unmatched: 7. In germline, CDR1 is SGHTS, CDR2 YDEGEE. The CDR3 is 16 residues long.

The table lists this clonotype with many counts. The gene calls are TRBV20-1 and TRBJ2-1; 8 nucleotides line up with TRBD2. This CDR3 comprises 13 residues. The V gene's germline CDR1 is DFQATT and CDR2 SNEGSKA (reference sequence). V lost 0 bases and J lost 13; bases outside the gene matches: 8. Written as DNA, the CDR3 is TGCAGTGCTAGAGAGACCGGGAGCGGGAGCCAGTTCTTC. Translating it yields CSARETGSGSQFF.

This clonotype occurred many times. This rearrangement joins TRBV9 to TRBJ2-6; 11 bases line up with TRBD2. V lost 0 bases and J lost 5; bases outside the gene matches: 4. Germline V gives CDR1 SGDLS, CDR2 YYNGEE. The CDR3 is made up of 17 amino acids. CDR3 protein: CASSVGTSGSRANVLTF. CDR3 sequence (DNA): TGTGCCAGCAGCGTAGGAACTAGCGGGAGTAGGGCCAACGTCCTGACTTTC.

This clonotype has more than one count but fewer than ten. The V gene is TRBV28, the J gene TRBJ2-7, with D unresolved. V was pared by 8 bases and J by 3 bases, with 14 bases between. Germline CDR1 MDHEN, CDR2 SYDVKM. CDR3 length equals 13 residues. CDR3 sequence reads: CASGTSRNYEQYF. The DNA of the CDR3 is TGTGCCAGCGGTACCAGCAGGAACTACGAGCAGTACTTC.

The sample holds many counts of this clonotype. The genes are TRBV4-1 and TRBJ1-1; 10 bases match TRBD1. Germline CDR1 is MGHRA and CDR2 is YSYEKL. V lost 3 bases and J lost 5; bases outside the gene matches: 9. This CDR3 has 16 amino acids. The CDR3 nucleotides are TGCGCCAGCAGCCATCCCGGGACAGGGGCTAGGACTGAAGCTTTCTTT. It is translated as CASSHPGTGARTEAFF.

This clonotype was found a few times. The chain combines TRBV7-9 with TRBJ1-2; no reliable D call. Deletions cut 5 bases from V and 5 bases from J, with 12 bases between. Germline loops: CDR1 SEHNR, CDR2 FQNEAQ (reference sequence). This CDR3 contains 13 residues. DNA for the CDR3: TGTGCCAGCAGCCATGGCCGGAGTTATGGCTACACCTTC. Its protein is CASSHGRSYGYTF.

The chain carries TRBV6-5 and TRBJ1-2, with a weak D call TRBD1 (6 bases). Per germline, CDR1 MNHEY and CDR2 SVGAGI. V gave up 2 bases and J gave up 6 bases, with 10 bases separating them. The CDR3 extends over 13 amino acids. CDR3 bases: TGTGCCAGCAGTTACAACCGGGGGCATGGCTACACCTTC. Translating it yields CASSYNRGHGYTF.

The chain is built from TRBV10-3 and TRBJ2-7, with 8 bases lining up with TRBD1. The V gene's germline CDR1 is ENHRY and CDR2 SYGVKD. The CDR3 is 15 amino acids. V lost 2 bases and J lost 5; bases outside the gene matches: 8. CDR3 sequence: CAISEPRTGQDEQYF. In DNA form, the CDR3 reads TGTGCCATCAGTGAGCCGCGGACGGGACAGGACGAGCAGTACTTC.

V and J are TRBV6-1 and TRBJ2-5; TRBD1 matches 8 bases. CDR3 length: 14 residues. In germline, CDR1 is MNHNS, CDR2 SASEGT. V dropped 11 bases and J dropped 5; count of bases not matched to a gene: 13. CDR3 DNA sequence: TGTGCCGGAACCCGGGACAGGAGCCACGAGACCCAGTACTTC. Its protein product is CAGTRDRSHETQYF.

This clonotype has just a few counts. This sequence joins TRBV21-1 and TRBJ1-3; the table names TRBD1, a call not compared with the DNA. TRBV21-1 is a pseudogene. The CDR3 extends over 13 amino acids. The CDR3 is CASRGASGNTIYF. The CDR3 coding sequence is TGTGCCAGCAGGGGGGCCTCTGGAAACACCATATATTTT.

Of note for this clonotype: The junction departs from germline at one end; a sequencing error may be responsible. V usage is TRBV20-1 and J usage is TRBJ1-1, with 8 positions matching TRBD1. The CDR3 extends over 16 amino acids. Germline V gene lookup returns CDR1 DFQATT and CDR2 SNEGSKA (reference sequence). The CDR3 DNA reads as TGCAGTGCCAGAGATAGGTCAGGGGGCCAGAACACTGAAGCTTTCTTT. It codes for CSARDRSGGQNTEAFF.

This clonotype showed up just a few times. The rearrangement uses TRBV12-3 or TRBV12-4 and TRBJ2-1, with D perhaps TRBD1 (6 bases). The V and J ends lost 10 bases and 0 bases respectively, with 16 bases between them. The CDR3 contains 15 residues. The chain's CDR3 is CATQGSLSSYNEQFF. CDR3 DNA sequence: TGTGCCACCCAGGGGAGCCTCAGCTCCTACAATGAGCAGTTCTTC.

This clonotype was recorded many times. Here the CDR3 reads CASSGRDSSTDTQYF. DNA of the CDR3: TGTGCCAGCAGCGGCCGGGACTCGAGCACAGATACGCAGTATTTT. The chain combines TRBV7-9 with TRBJ2-3; maybe TRBD2 (6 bases). Trimming stripped 5 bases from V and 0 bases from J, with 12 bases between. Germline V lookup: CDR1 SEHNR, CDR2 FQNEAQ (reference sequence). CDR3 length: 15 amino acids.